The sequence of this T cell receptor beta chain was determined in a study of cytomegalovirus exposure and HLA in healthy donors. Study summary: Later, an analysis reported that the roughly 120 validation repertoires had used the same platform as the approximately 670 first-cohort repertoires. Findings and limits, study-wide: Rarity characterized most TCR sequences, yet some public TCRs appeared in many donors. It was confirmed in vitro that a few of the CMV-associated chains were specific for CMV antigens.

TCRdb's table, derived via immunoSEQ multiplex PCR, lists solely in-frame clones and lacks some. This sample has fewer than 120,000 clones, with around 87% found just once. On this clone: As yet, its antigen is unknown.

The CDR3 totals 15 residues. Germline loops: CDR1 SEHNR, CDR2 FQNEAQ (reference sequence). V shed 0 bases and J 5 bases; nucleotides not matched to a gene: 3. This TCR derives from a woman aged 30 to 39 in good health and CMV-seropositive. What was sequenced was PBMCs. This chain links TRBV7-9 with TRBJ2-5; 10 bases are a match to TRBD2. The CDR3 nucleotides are TGTGCCAGCAGCTTAGCGACTAGCGGGTTGGAGACCCAGTACTTC. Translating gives CASSLATSGLETQYF. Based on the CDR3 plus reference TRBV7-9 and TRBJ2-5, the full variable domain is DTGVSQNPRHKITKRGQNVTFRCDPISEHNRLYWYRQTLGQGPEFLTYFQNEAQLEKSRLLSDRFSAERPKGSFSTLEIQRTEQGDSAMYLCASSLATSGLETQYFGPGTRLLVL.